This T cell receptor beta chain emerged from a study of T cell changes during pregnancy in multiple sclerosis. Method: immunoSEQ multiplex PCR; TCRdb's copy keeps in-frame clones and lacks some. The sample includes around 110,000 clones, 80% to 95% of them seen just once. The CDR3 contains 12 residues. Germline CDR1 SEHNR, CDR2 FQNEAQ (reference sequence). V lost 5 bases to trimming and J lost 7 bases, with 11 bases between them. This chain links TRBV7-9 with TRBJ1-1; no clear D. The material was peripheral blood, obtained in the third trimester of pregnancy. This receptor was taken from a female donor in good health, enrolled as a control in a pregnancy study. CDR3 region: CASSREEVEAFF. CDR3 in DNA: TGTGCCAGCAGCAGAGAAGAGGTTGAAGCTTTCTTT.